A single sample is the source of the 18 T cell receptor beta chains below, sequenced in a study of blood T cells in healthy people across ages. With a J-beta primer mix and a sample-barcoded 5' primer, a second PCR ran 7 to 11 cycles. Each CDR3 protein gets one entry after TCRdb re-called the 5' RACE reads with MiXCR. Of around 1.7 million distinct CDR3 sequences listed, under 30% are singletons. The sample was blood. The receptors come from a woman aged 25 to 39 in good health.

This clonotype appeared many times. The chain uses TRBV9 and TRBJ2-7; D might be TRBD1 or TRBD2, each matching 5 bases. The germline V and J ends were trimmed by 2 bases and 5 bases, with 17 bases remaining between them. Germline values: CDR1 SGDLS, CDR2 YYNGEE. The CDR3 totals 15 residues. The DNA of the CDR3 is TGTGCCAGCAGCGTCGGGACGGCCTTGGGAGACGAGCAGTACTTC. Protein sequence: CASSVGTALGDEQYF.

The CDR3 DNA sequence: TGTGCCAGCAGCCCATCCCGCTACAATGAGCAGTTCTTC. Its translation: CASSPSRYNEQFF. The V gene is TRBV7-2, the J gene TRBJ2-1; D gene unclear. The germline V gene has CDR1 SGHTA and CDR2 FQGNSA. With 5 bases removed from V and 3 bases from J, the gap between germline ends came to 8 bases. The CDR3 sequence is 13 residues long.

This clonotype has only a few counts. The chain combines TRBV5-4 with TRBJ1-5, with a weak D call TRBD1 (6 bases). The CDR3 spans 14 residues. Trimming took 2 bases from V and 6 from J, leaving 12 bases between them. Germline lookup yields CDR1 SGHNT and CDR2 YYREEE (reference sequence). CDR3 DNA sequence: TGTGCCAGCAGCTTTGGGGGGGGCAGTCAGCCCCAGCATTTT. This translates into CASSFGGGSQPQHF.

This clonotype appeared once. This chain connects TRBV5-1 to TRBJ2-3; no reliable D call. The CDR3 covers 16 residues. V dropped 5 bases and J dropped 1 base, with 17 bases sitting between them. Germline CDR1 is SGHRS and CDR2 is YFSETQ. This CDR3 is CASRSSSLPGTDTQYF. The CDR3 DNA reads as TGCGCCAGCAGATCTTCGTCCCTGCCTGGCACAGATACGCAGTATTTT. The complete variable domain, with remaining parts taken from reference TRBV5-1 and TRBJ2-3, reads KAGVTQTPRYLIKTRGQQVTLSCSPISGHRSVSWYQQTPGQGLQFLFEYFSETQRNKGNFPGRFSGRQFSNSRSEMNVSTLELGDSALYLCASRSSSLPGTDTQYFGPGTRLTVL.

Only a few counts were recorded for this clonotype. The chain has TRBV28 and TRBJ1-2; 7 nucleotides match TRBD1. This CDR3 region has 15 residues. The germline gives CDR1 MDHEN, CDR2 SYDVKM. V was pared by 4 bases and J by 4 bases, with 9 bases of the junction left unmatched. CDR3 sequence reads: CASSSIPGTVYGYTF. CDR3 DNA sequence: TGTGCCAGCAGTTCTATCCCAGGGACAGTCTATGGCTACACCTTC.

The gene calls are TRBV18 and TRBJ2-6; no clear D. V was shortened by 3 bases and J by 0 bases, with 18 bases between the two germline ends. The CDR3 extends over 19 amino acids. CDR1 is KGHSH and CDR2 is LQKENI in the germline V gene. In nucleotides, the CDR3 is TGTGCCAGCTCACCTGTGCCAAGTCTACTGCACTCTGGGGCCAACGTCCTGACTTTC. It specifies CASSPVPSLLHSGANVLTF.

The CDR3 nucleotides are TGTGCCACCAGTAACTCGGGCCGAGATACGCAGTATTTT. It is translated as CATSNSGRDTQYF. The chain is built from TRBV24-1 and TRBJ2-3, with D uncertain. There are 13 residues in the CDR3. V gave up 6 bases and J gave up 5 bases, with 11 bases separating them. The germline CDR1 and CDR2 sequences are KGHDR and SFDVKD.

The chain links TRBV5-1 to TRBJ2-4; TRBD1 or TRBD2 may be the D gene (5 bases each). Germline values: CDR1 SGHRS, CDR2 YFSETQ. Deletions cut 2 bases from V and 9 bases from J, with 12 bases between. This CDR3 has 13 residues. The CDR3 here is CASSLEGRIIQYF. In DNA form, the CDR3 reads TGCGCCAGCAGCTTAGAGGGGCGGATCATTCAGTACTTC.

The chain recombines TRBV2 with TRBJ2-5; the D gene could be TRBD1 or TRBD2 (6 bases each). Trimming cost V 8 bases and J 1 base, with 11 bases left between them. The germline V gene encodes CDR1 SNHLY and CDR2 FYNNEI. The CDR3 covers 13 residues. The CDR3 region has the DNA TGTGCCAGCGCCCGGGGGCCCCAAGAGACCCAGTACTTC. It encodes CASARGPQETQYF.

This clonotype was observed a handful of times. The genes are TRBV7-2 and TRBJ1-2; the match to TRBD1 covers 8 bases. The ends lost 3 bases at V and 4 bases at J; junction bases unmatched: 7. CDR3 length equals 15 residues. From germline, CDR1 is SGHTA and CDR2 FQGNSA. CDR3 region: CASSFRDRPFYGYTF. CDR3 bases: TGTGCCAGCAGCTTCCGGGACAGGCCATTCTATGGCTACACCTTC.

The gene calls are TRBV7-2 and TRBJ2-3, with D perhaps matching TRBD2 (6 bases). Germline loops: CDR1 SGHTA, CDR2 FQGNSA. Trimming took off 8 bases at V and 0 bases at J, with 27 bases between the two ends. The CDR3 contains 19 residues. CDR3: CASSSPRDSPTPSTDTQYF. CDR3 nucleotide sequence: TGTGCCAGCTCCAGCCCCCGGGACTCGCCCACTCCTAGCACAGATACGCAGTATTTT.

This clonotype occurred many times. The gene calls are TRBV7-2 and TRBJ2-1; D remains unclear. The CDR3 sequence is 14 residues long. Germline V lookup: CDR1 SGHTA, CDR2 FQGNSA. Between the trimmed V and J ends, which lost 6 bases and 0 bases, there was a span of 9 bases. CDR3 sequence reads: CASREDRSYNEQFF. CDR3 nucleotides: TGTGCCAGCAGGGAAGATCGCTCCTACAATGAGCAGTTCTTC.

This clonotype has a handful of counts. The chain couples TRBV3-1 to TRBJ2-7; D unresolved. Deletions cut 3 bases from V and 2 bases from J, with 11 bases between. The CDR3 totals 14 residues. CDR1 and CDR2 (germline): LGHDT, YNNKEL (reference sequence). CDR3: CASSHDTPPYEQYF. DNA of the CDR3: TGTGCCAGCAGCCATGACACCCCTCCCTACGAGCAGTACTTC.

This chain joins TRBV6-4 and TRBJ2-1; perhaps TRBD2 as D (5 bases). This CDR3 has 18 residues. The germline V gene has CDR1 MRHNA and CDR2 SNTAGT. The V end lost 0 bases, the J end lost 7 bases, and 22 bases lay between the germline ends. CDR3 DNA: TGTGCCAGCAGTGACTCGATTTTAAGGACTTCCCGGGTAAATGAGCAGTTCTTC. It encodes CASSDSILRTSRVNEQFF.

As for this clonotype: At one end the junction does not follow the germline gene, possibly because of a read error. J is TRBJ1-3 and V is TRBV10-3; D gene uncertain. The CDR3 sequence is 14 residues long. Germline CDR1 ENHRY, CDR2 SYGVKD. The CDR3 loop reads CAISKSTAGNTIYF. Written as DNA, the CDR3 is TGTGCCATCAGTAAGTCGACTGCTGGAAACACCATATATTTT.

V and J are TRBV6-5 and TRBJ2-2; tentative D call: TRBD2 (7 bases). This CDR3 region has 15 residues. V lost 6 bases to trimming and J lost 8 bases, with 19 bases between them. The germline gives CDR1 MNHEY, CDR2 SVGAGI. CDR3 loop: CASRRPEGGEGELFF. The DNA for the CDR3 is TGTGCCAGCAGGCGACCCGAAGGGGGGGAAGGGGAGCTGTTTTTT.

Comments on this clonotype: Being one base from a much bigger clone, this may be a read error. The chain links TRBV10-3 to TRBJ2-5; D may be TRBD2 (5 bases). From germline, CDR1 is ENHRY and CDR2 SYGVKD. The CDR3 is 12 amino acids. In nucleotides, the CDR3 is TGTGCCATCGGCGGGTTTGAAGAGATCCAGTACTTC. It specifies CAIGGFEEIQYF.

The sample holds a few counts of this clonotype. J is TRBJ2-7 and V is TRBV24-1; weak D call: TRBD1 (6 bases). V gave up 3 bases and J gave up 0 bases, with 11 bases separating them. The CDR3 consists of 15 residues. The V gene's germline CDR1 is KGHDR and CDR2 SFDVKD. The CDR3 spells CATSDIRDISYEQYF. CDR3 sequence (DNA): TGTGCCACCAGTGATATCCGGGACATCTCCTACGAGCAGTACTTC.